Detailed here is one T cell receptor (beta chain). The antigen remains undetermined. The junction differs from germline at one of its ends, possibly a read error. One entry per CDR3 protein, called by TCRdb with MiXCR from the reads. The table lists over 85,000 distinct CDR3 sequences, approximately 15% of them singletons. This sample is drawn from a study of T cell repertoires in cytomegalovirus infection. The CDR3 is made up of 14 amino acids. The germline V gene has CDR1 SGHTA and CDR2 FQGNSA. The study, taken as a whole, reports: Predominance within the ex vivo response was attributable to HLA-C-restricted CMV-specific TCR beta clonotypes.

The source is a human donor in good health (CMV status not recorded). Some clones in this sample may be carry-over from other donors' samples. This chain links TRBV7-2 with TRBJ1-6, with unresolved D. Sequenced: PBMCs. The CDR3 bases are TGTCCCAGTAGCCAACAGTCCTATAATTCACCCCTCCACTTT. Encoded protein: CPSSQQSYNSPLHF.